This T cell receptor beta chain was sequenced during a study of T-cell memory formation after mild COVID-19. Study in general: Largely, TCR clusters stayed within a single donor.

This clonotype was seen a handful of times. TCRdb recomputed calls from the 5' RACE reads with MiXCR, one row per CDR3 protein. This sample has around 300,000 distinct CDR3 sequences; more than 15% occur once, and the top ten carry 20% to 25%. Sequencing was performed on PBMCs or a T cell subset sorted from them (not recorded which). The clonotype comes from a young man who had mild COVID-19 (a few samples of this study predate the infection). Cell type and time point are not known.

The CDR3 sequence is CASSMRGGIYNEQFF. CDR3 nucleotide sequence: TGTGCCAGTAGTATGCGGGGGGGCATCTACAATGAGCAGTTCTTC. The chain has TRBV19 and TRBJ2-1; the match to TRBD2 covers 9 bases. J lost 3 bases, V lost 3 bases, and 3 bases had no gene match. Germline CDR1 reads LNHDA; CDR2 reads SQIVND (reference sequence). The CDR3 is made up of 15 amino acids. Full variable domain (outside the CDR3, taken from reference TRBV19 and TRBJ2-1): DGGITQSPKYLFRKEGQNVTLSCEQNLNHDAMYWYRQDPGQGLRLIYYSQIVNDFQKGDIAEGYSVSREKKESFPLTVTSAQKNPTAFYLCASSMRGGIYNEQFFGPGTRLTVL.